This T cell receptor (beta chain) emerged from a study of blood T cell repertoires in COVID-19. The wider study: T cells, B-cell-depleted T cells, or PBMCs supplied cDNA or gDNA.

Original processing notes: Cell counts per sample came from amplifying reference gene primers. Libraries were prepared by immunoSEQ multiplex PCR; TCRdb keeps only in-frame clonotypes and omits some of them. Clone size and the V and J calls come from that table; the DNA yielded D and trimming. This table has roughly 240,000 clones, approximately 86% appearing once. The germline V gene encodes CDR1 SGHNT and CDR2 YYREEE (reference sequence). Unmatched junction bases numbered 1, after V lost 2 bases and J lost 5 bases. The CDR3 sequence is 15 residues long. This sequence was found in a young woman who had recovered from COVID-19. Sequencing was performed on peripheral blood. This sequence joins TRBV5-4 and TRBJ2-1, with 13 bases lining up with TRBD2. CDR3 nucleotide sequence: TGTGCCAGCAGCTTAGGACTAGCGGGGGACAATGAGCAGTTCTTC. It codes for CASSLGLAGDNEQFF.